The source of this T cell receptor (beta chain) is a study of cytomegalovirus exposure and HLA in healthy donors. The J segment lost 2 bases and the V segment lost 6 bases, leaving 4 bases of the junction unmatched. The CDR3 has 14 amino acids. CDR1 is SGHTA and CDR2 is FQGNSA in the germline V gene. The PCR used 60 Vbeta and 13 Jbeta primers. Only in-frame clones appear in the TCRdb table, and some are missing; sequencing was by immunoSEQ multiplex PCR. The data show approximately 200,000 clones, more than 65% seen once. The sequencing sample was made of PBMCs. The sequence came from a girl aged 5 to 17 in good health and CMV-seropositive. The chain couples TRBV7-2 to TRBJ1-2; TRBD1 matches at 9 bases. CDR3 loop: CASRATGGNYGYTF. The DNA for the CDR3 is TGTGCCAGCAGAGCGACAGGGGGGAACTATGGCTACACCTTC.